Listed below are T cell receptor beta chains from one sample, sequenced in a study of T cells in localized non-small cell lung cancer. Data came from immunoSEQ multiplex PCR; TCRdb stores just in-frame clones and leaves some out. The sample holds 1,100 to 1,500 clones; over 25% are singletons and the top ten take roughly 8.2%. This specimen consisted of lung tumor tissue, obtained before any cancer treatment. The receptors shown here come from a male donor aged 60 or over with stage II lung adenocarcinoma. CDR3s include the opening cysteine and the closing phenylalanine or tryptophan. Fields, in order: V gene, CDR3 protein.

TRBV11-3,CASSLGTGANTGELFF
TRBV23-1,CASSPPPLNTGELFF
TRBV7-2,CASSLGMNTEAFF
TRBV11-3,CASSPRYLQGYTEAFF
TRBV4-1,CASSQGGQANQPQHF
TRBV14,CASSPRRAQETQYF
TRBV6-8,CASSKGGPRGYGYTF
TRBV11-3,CASSSGLAGEYRETQYF
TRBV11-3,CASSRGRFSYEQYF
TRBV11-3,CASSLPFDSGGNTIYF
TRBV6-8,CASSPPASWSQYF
TRBV11-3,CASSPAGPGDNEQFF
TRBV14,CASSHTDTQYF
TRBV18,CASSPPQGRGEKLFF
TRBV6-8,CASSYAEGGYNEQFF
TRBV6-8,CASSYSLAGEHPNTGELFF
TRBV30,CAWSVDSRRETQYF
TRBV6-8,CASSKRNTEAFF